This is a list of T cell receptor beta chains from one sample in a study of CD8+CD57+ T cells in acquired aplastic anemia. TCRdb processed the reads anew with MiXCR; each CDR3 protein has one entry. The sample gives some 98,000 distinct CDR3 sequences, 65% to 70% of which show up once; over 55% is in the top ten. Material: sorted CD4+, CD8+, or CD8+CD57+ T cells (not recorded which) from PBMCs. The receptors derive from a human donor with aplastic anemia. CDR3s include the opening cysteine and the closing phenylalanine or tryptophan. The D gene is left open where the match is weak. Where a row states a size, it is once, few, many or the class of an expanded clone; other rows omit it.

clone_size j_call d_call v_call cdr3_nt cdr3_aa
- TRBJ2-5 TRBD2 TRBV29-1 TGCAGCGTTGTCGCGGGGGGGCCTGAGACCCAGTACTTC CSVVAGGPETQYF
- TRBJ2-4 - TRBV20-1 TGCAGTGCTAGAGATCGGGGGACTGAGGACATTCAGTACTTC CSARDRGTEDIQYF
- TRBJ2-2 TRBD2 TRBV24-1 TGTGCCACCAGTGAGCTAGCGGCGACCGGGGAGCTGTTTTTT CATSELAATGELFF
few TRBJ2-4 - TRBV11-2 TGTGCCAGCAGCTTTGGTTTTGTTAGACAGGAACGGGATTCGGACATTCAGTACTTC CASSFGFVRQERDSDIQYF
- TRBJ2-5 - TRBV7-9 TGTGCCAGCAGCCAAGGGACGGGGGAAGAGACCCAGTACTTC CASSQGTGEETQYF
many TRBJ1-2 - TRBV29-1 TGCAGCGTTTTAGCCGCTAATACTAACTATGGCTACACCTTC CSVLAANTNYGYTF
few TRBJ1-1 - TRBV10-3 TGTGCCATCAGGGAAGTGGTTACGAACACTGAAGCTTTCTTT CAIREVVTNTEAFF
- TRBJ1-6 - TRBV2 TGTGCCAGCAGAGGTCGAGGGGGTTCCTATAATTCACCCCTCCACTTT CASRGRGGSYNSPLHF
- TRBJ2-7 TRBD1 TRBV5-5 TGTGCCAGCAGCCAATGGACAGGGGGCTCCTACGAGCAGTACTTC CASSQWTGGSYEQYF
- TRBJ2-7 - TRBV24-1 TGTGCCACCAGTGATACCCGAGGCGGCCCGTCCTACGAGCAGTACTTC CATSDTRGGPSYEQYF
- TRBJ1-1 - TRBV7-2 TGTGCCAGCAGCTTAGCGACTATGGACGGCATGAACACTGAAGCTTTCTTT CASSLATMDGMNTEAFF
few TRBJ2-7 TRBD1 TRBV15 TGTGCCACCAGCAGAGCGGGACAGGCCTACGAGCAGTACTTC CATSRAGQAYEQYF
- TRBJ2-5 TRBD2 TRBV24-1 TGTGCCACCAGTGACGCTAGCGGGAGGAAGACCCAGTACTTC CATSDASGRKTQYF
- TRBJ2-7 - TRBV6-5 TGTGCCAGCAGTTACCATAACGGGGCGACGTCCTACGAGCAGTACTTC CASSYHNGATSYEQYF
- TRBJ1-5 - TRBV19 TGTGCCAGTAGTATCGGTTCTAGCAATCAGCCCCAGCATTTT CASSIGSSNQPQHF
- TRBJ2-5 - TRBV29-1 TGCAGCGTTGATGGCAGGTTAGCAAATGGACAAGAGACCCAGTACTTC CSVDGRLANGQETQYF
- TRBJ2-7 TRBD2 TRBV15 TGTGCCACCAGCAGAGATCAGCCGGGACTAAGCTACGAGCAGTACTTC CATSRDQPGLSYEQYF
- TRBJ1-5 - TRBV20-1 TGCAGTGCTAGAGATCTGATGGGAAATAGCAATCAGCCCCAGCATTTT CSARDLMGNSNQPQHF
once TRBJ2-3 - TRBV13 TGTGCCAGCAGCTTGGAAGCAATCACAGATACGCAGTATTTT CASSLEAITDTQYF
- TRBJ2-1 - TRBV20-1 TGCAGTGCTAGAGGGGGCGGGACCATCTACAATGAGCAGTTCTTC CSARGGGTIYNEQFF
- TRBJ2-6 - TRBV19 TGTGCCAGTAGCAGGGGTCGGGCCAACGTCCTGACTTTC CASSRGRANVLTF
- TRBJ2-5 - TRBV20-1 TGCAGTGCCTTGTGGGGGGCGCTTGAGACCCAGTACTTC CSALWGALETQYF
few TRBJ2-1 TRBD2 TRBV20-1 TGCAGTGCCCCGATAGCGGGTTACGATGAGCAGTTCTTC CSAPIAGYDEQFF
- TRBJ2-7 TRBD1 TRBV20-1 TGCAGTGCATACGAAGGGACAGGGTACTACGAGCAGTACTTC CSAYEGTGYYEQYF
- TRBJ2-1 TRBD2 TRBV24-1 TGTGCCACCAGTGACCCAGGGACTAGCGGGTCCAATGAGCAGTTCTTC CATSDPGTSGSNEQFF
- TRBJ2-7 - TRBV15 TGTGCCACCAGCAGAGATGGGGTCGAAGCCTACGAGCAGTACTTC CATSRDGVEAYEQYF
- TRBJ2-5 TRBD1 TRBV24-1 TGTGCCACCAGTGATCGAGACAGGGGTGTCCAAGAGACCCAGTACTTC CATSDRDRGVQETQYF
few TRBJ1-6 TRBD1 TRBV20-1 TGCAGTGCTGTGACAGGGGTAGGTTCACCCCTCCACTTT CSAVTGVGSPLHF
- TRBJ2-7 - TRBV15 TGTGCCACCAGCAGAGATACAGTGGGCTCCTACGAGCAGTACTTC CATSRDTVGSYEQYF
many TRBJ2-6 - TRBV12-3/TRBV12-4 TGTGCCAGCAGTGGGGTCGGAAAGAGCTCTGGGGCCAACGTCCTGACTTTC CASSGVGKSSGANVLTF
many TRBJ1-2 - TRBV10-3 TGTGCCACCTCTTCGAACTATGGCTACACCTTC CATSSNYGYTF
many TRBJ2-7 - TRBV19 TGTGCCACCTCGTGGGGGGCTTCTTACGAGCAGTACTTC CATSWGASYEQYF
- TRBJ1-1 - TRBV20-1 TGCAGTGCTAGACGGGGAAACACTGAAGCTTTCTTT CSARRGNTEAFF
- TRBJ2-5 - TRBV7-2 TGTGCCAGCAGCTCGACCGGGACTCAGGAGACCCAGTACTTC CASSSTGTQETQYF
once TRBJ2-7 - TRBV29-1 TGCAGCATACAGCGGGCCTACGAGCAGTACTTC CSIQRAYEQYF
few TRBJ2-3 TRBD2 TRBV27 TGTGCCAGCAGTTTAATCCCTAGCGGTAGCACAGATACGCAGTATTTT CASSLIPSGSTDTQYF
- TRBJ2-3 TRBD2 TRBV5-1 TGCGCCAGCAGCCCGGGGACTAGCGGGGGCACAGATACGCAGTATTTT CASSPGTSGGTDTQYF
few TRBJ2-1 - TRBV20-1 TGCAGTGCTTTACCGGGACTGTACAATGAGCAGTTCTTC CSALPGLYNEQFF